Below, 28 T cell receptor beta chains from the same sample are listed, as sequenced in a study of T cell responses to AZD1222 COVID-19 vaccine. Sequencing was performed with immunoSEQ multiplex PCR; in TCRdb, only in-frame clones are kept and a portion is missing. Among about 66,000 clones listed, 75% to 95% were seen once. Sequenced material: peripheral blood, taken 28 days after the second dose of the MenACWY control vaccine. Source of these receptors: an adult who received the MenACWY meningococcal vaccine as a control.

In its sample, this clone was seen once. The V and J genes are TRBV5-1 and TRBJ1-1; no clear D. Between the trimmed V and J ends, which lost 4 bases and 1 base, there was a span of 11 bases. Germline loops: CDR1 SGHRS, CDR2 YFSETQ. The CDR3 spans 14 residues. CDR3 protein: CASSPDVGNTEAFF. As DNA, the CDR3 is TGCGCCAGCAGCCCTGATGTAGGGAACACTGAAGCTTTCTTT.

The CDR3 coding sequence is TGTGCCAGCAGCCTTCCGGCAGGCCCAGCTTTCTTT. It translates to CASSLPAGPAFF. J is TRBJ1-1 and V is TRBV13, with D unresolved. Germline CDR1 reads PRHDT; CDR2 reads FYEKMQ (reference sequence). The V end lost 5 bases, the J end lost 10 bases, and 14 bases lay between the germline ends. The CDR3 has 12 amino acids.

CDR3 sequence (DNA): TGCGCCAGCAGCTTGGTGGGACTATCAGAGACCCAGTACTTC. Its protein product is CASSLVGLSETQYF. V gene TRBV5-1 combines with J gene TRBJ2-5; 7 positions match TRBD2. The V segment lost 0 bases and the J segment 4 bases; nucleotides outside the gene matches: 3. The CDR3 is 14 amino acids. Looked up from germline, CDR1 is SGHRS and CDR2 is YFSETQ.

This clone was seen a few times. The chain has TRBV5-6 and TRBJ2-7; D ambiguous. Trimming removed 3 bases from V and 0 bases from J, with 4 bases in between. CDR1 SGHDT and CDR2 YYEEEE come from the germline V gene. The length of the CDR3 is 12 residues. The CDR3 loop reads CASSSSSYEQYF. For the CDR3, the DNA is TGTGCCAGCAGCTCTAGCTCCTACGAGCAGTACTTC.

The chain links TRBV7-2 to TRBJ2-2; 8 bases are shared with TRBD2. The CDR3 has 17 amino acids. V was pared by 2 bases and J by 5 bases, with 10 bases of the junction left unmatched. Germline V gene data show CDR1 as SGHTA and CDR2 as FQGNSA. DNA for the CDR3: TGTGCCAGCAGCTTAAGGAGCTCAGCGGGAGCGACCGGGGAGCTGTTTTTT. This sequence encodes CASSLRSSAGATGELFF.

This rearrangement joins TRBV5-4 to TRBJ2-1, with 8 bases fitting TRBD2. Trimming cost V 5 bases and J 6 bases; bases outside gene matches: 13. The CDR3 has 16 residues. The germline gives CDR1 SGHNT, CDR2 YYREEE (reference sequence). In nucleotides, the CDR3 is TGTGCCAGCAGACCTACACCGGGACTAGGGGGCAATGAGCAGTTCTTC. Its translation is CASRPTPGLGGNEQFF.

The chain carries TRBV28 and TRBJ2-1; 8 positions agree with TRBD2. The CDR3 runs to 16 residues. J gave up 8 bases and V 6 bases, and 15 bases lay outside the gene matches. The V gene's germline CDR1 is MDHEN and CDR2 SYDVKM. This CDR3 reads CASSWGGTRGVDEQFF. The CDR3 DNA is TGTGCCAGCAGCTGGGGGGGGACTAGAGGCGTTGATGAGCAGTTCTTC.

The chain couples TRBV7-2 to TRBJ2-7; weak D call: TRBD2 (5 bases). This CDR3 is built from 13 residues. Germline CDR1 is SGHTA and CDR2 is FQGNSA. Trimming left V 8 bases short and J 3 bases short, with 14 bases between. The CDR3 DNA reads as TGTGCCAGCTTGGGCGGGTCGTTCTACGAGCAGTACTTC. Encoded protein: CASLGGSFYEQYF.

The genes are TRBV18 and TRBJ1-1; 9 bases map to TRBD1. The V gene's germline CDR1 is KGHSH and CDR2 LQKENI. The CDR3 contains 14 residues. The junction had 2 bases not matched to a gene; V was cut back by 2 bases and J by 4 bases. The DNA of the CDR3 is TGTGCCAGCTCACCAGAGACAGGGGGCACTGAAGCTTTCTTT. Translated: CASSPETGGTEAFF.

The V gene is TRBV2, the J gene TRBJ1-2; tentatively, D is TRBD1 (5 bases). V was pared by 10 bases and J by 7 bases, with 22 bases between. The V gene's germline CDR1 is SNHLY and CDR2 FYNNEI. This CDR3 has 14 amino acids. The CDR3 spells CATTPGRSLGGYTF. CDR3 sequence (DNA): TGTGCCACCACTCCAGGGAGGTCCCTCGGTGGCTACACCTTC.

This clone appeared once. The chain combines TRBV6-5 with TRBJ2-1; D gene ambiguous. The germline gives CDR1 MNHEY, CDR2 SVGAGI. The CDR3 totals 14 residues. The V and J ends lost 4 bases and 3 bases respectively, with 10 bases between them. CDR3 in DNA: TGTGCCAGCAGTTCCTGGGTAGACTACAATGAGCAGTTCTTC. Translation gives CASSSWVDYNEQFF.

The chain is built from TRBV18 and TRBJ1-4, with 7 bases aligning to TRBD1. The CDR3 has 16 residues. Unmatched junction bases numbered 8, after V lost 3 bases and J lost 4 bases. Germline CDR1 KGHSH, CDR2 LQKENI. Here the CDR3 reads CASSPPANRGNEKLFF. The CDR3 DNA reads TGTGCCAGCTCACCCCCGGCGAACAGGGGTAATGAAAAACTGTTTTTT. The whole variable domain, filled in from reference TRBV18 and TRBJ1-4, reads NAGVMQNPRHLVRRRGQEARLRCSPMKGHSHVYWYRQLPEEGLKFMVYLQKENIIDESGMPKERFSAEFPKEGPSILRIQQVVRGDSAAYFCASSPPANRGNEKLFFGSGTQLSVL.

Here the CDR3 reads CASSQRGLAGAPDTQYF. CDR3 DNA sequence: TGTGCCAGCAGCCAACGAGGACTAGCGGGAGCCCCAGATACGCAGTATTTT. V is TRBV3-1 (or the pseudogene TRBV3-2) and J is TRBJ2-3; 13 nucleotides match TRBD2. V trimming: 2 bases; J trimming: 4 bases; junction bases outside the gene matches: 6. CDR3 size: 17 residues. From germline, CDR1 is LGHDT and CDR2 YNNKEL (reference sequence).

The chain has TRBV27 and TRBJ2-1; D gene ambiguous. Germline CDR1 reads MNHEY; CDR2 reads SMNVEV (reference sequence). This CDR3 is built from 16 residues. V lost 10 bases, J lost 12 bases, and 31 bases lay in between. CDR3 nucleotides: TGTGCCACCCAGCCCGTTAGGGCGATCCCCCAATCGTCGCAGTTCTTC. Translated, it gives CATQPVRAIPQSSQFF.

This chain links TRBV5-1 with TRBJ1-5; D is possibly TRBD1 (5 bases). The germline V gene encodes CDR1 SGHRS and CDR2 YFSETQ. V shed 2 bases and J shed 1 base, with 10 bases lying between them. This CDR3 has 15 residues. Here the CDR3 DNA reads TGCGCCAGCAGCTTCCGGGACCTCAGCAATCAGCCCCAGCATTTT. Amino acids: CASSFRDLSNQPQHF. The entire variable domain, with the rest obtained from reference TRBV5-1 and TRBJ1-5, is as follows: KAGVTQTPRYLIKTRGQQVTLSCSPISGHRSVSWYQQTPGQGLQFLFEYFSETQRNKGNFPGRFSGRQFSNSRSEMNVSTLELGDSALYLCASSFRDLSNQPQHFGDGTRLSIL.

The CDR3 bases are TGTGCCAGCAGTGCAGACACGCGTTACACCTTC. Translating gives CASSADTRYTF. The genes are TRBV28 and TRBJ1-2; D uncertain. Germline CDR1 and CDR2: MDHEN and SYDVKM. The CDR3 runs to 11 residues. The germline V and J ends were trimmed by 5 bases and 11 bases, with 12 bases remaining between them.

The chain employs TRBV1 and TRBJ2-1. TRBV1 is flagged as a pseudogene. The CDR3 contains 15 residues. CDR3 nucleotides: TGCACCAGCAGTCGGTCAGGGAGCTCCTACAATGAGCAGTTCTTC. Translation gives CTSSRSGSSYNEQFF.

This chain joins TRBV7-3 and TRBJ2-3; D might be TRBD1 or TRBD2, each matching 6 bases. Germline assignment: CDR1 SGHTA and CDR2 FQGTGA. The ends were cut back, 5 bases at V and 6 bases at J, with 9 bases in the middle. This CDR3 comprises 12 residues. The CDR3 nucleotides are TGTGCCAGCAGCAGGGGGAGGGATACGCAGTATTTT. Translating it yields CASSRGRDTQYF.

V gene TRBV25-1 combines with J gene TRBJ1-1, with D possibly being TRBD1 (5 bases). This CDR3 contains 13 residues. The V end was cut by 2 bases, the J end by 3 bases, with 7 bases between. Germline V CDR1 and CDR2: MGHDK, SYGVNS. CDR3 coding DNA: TGTGCCAGCAGTGAACGACAGCACACTGAAGCTTTCTTT. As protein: CASSERQHTEAFF.

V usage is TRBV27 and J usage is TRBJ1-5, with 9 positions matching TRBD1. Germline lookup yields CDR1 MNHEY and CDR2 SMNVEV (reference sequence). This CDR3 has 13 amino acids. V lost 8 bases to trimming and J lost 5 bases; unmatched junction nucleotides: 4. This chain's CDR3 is CASGTGFDQPQHF. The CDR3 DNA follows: TGTGCCAGCGGGACAGGGTTCGATCAGCCCCAGCATTTT.

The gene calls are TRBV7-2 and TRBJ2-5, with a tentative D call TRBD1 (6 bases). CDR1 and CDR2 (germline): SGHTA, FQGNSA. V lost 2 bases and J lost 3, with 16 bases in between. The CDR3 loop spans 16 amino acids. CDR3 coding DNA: TGTGCCAGCAGCTTATTTTCAGGGGCGTTAAAAGAGACCCAGTACTTC. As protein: CASSLFSGALKETQYF.

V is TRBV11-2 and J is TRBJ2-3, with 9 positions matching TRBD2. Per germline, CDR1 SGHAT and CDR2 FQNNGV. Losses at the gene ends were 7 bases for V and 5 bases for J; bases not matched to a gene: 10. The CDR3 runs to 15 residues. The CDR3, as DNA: TGTGCCAGCAACCCTAGGGCGGGAGGGATAGATACGCAGTATTTT. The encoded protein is CASNPRAGGIDTQYF.

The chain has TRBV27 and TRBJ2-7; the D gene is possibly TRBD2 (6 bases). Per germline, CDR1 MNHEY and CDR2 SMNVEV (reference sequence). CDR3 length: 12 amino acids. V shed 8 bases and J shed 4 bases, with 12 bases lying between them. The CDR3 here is CASGGTLYEQYF. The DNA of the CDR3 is TGTGCCAGCGGCGGGACGTTATACGAGCAGTACTTC.

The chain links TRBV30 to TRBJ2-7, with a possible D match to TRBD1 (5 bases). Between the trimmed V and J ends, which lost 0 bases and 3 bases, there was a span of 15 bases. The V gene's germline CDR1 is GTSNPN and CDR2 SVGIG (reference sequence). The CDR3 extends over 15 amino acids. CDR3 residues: CAWSVGAGPGYEQYF. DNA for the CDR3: TGTGCCTGGAGTGTAGGGGCAGGGCCAGGCTACGAGCAGTACTTC. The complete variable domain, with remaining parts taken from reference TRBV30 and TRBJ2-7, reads SQTIHQWPATLVQPVGSPLSLECTVEGTSNPNLYWYRQAAGRGLQLLFYSVGIGQISSEVPQNLSASRPQDRQFILSSKKLLLSDSGFYLCAWSVGAGPGYEQYFGPGTRLTVT.

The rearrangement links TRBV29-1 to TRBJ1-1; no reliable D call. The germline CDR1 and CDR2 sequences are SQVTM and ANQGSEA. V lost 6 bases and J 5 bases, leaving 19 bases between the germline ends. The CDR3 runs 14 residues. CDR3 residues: CSVRLRLPGTEAFF. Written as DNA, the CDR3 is TGCAGCGTACGACTCCGGCTCCCCGGGACTGAAGCTTTCTTT.

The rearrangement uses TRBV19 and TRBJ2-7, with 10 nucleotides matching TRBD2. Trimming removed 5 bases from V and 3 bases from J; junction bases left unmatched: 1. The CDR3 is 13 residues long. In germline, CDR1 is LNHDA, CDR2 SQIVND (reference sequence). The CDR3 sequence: CASSASGGYEQYF. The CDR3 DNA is TGTGCCAGTAGTGCTAGCGGGGGCTACGAGCAGTACTTC.

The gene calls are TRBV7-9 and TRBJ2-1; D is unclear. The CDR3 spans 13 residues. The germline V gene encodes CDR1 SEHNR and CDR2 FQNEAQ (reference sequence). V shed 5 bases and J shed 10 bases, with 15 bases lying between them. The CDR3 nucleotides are TGTGCCAGCAGCCAACAACCCGGCAGCGAGCAGTTCTTC. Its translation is CASSQQPGSEQFF.

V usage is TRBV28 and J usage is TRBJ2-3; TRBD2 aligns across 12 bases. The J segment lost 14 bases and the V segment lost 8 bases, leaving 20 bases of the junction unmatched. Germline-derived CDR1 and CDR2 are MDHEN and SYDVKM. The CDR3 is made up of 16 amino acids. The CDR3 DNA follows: TGTGCCAGCTCCTTAGGGGGCGGACTAGCGGGGCCCACCCCGTATTTT. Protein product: CASSLGGGLAGPTPYF.